The present T cell receptor beta chain was sequenced within a study of radiotherapy plus CTLA-4 blockade in lung cancer. Some clones are missing from TCRdb's copy, which holds only in-frame ones; the method was immunoSEQ multiplex PCR. This table has about 110,000 clones, about 84% appearing once. This CDR3 has 14 amino acids. The V gene's germline CDR1 is SEHNR and CDR2 FQNEAQ (reference sequence). Trimming cost V 3 bases and J 2 bases, with 9 bases left between them. This sequence was found in a human donor with non-small cell lung cancer that progressed on radiotherapy plus ipilimumab. Some clones in this sample may be carry-over from other donors' samples. The starting material was peripheral blood, obtained from a patient treated with radiotherapy plus ipilimumab. The rearrangement uses TRBV7-9 and TRBJ2-3; maybe TRBD1 (5 bases). The CDR3 bases are TGTGCCAGCAGCTTGCAGGGTTCCACAGATACGCAGTATTTT. Translated, it gives CASSLQGSTDTQYF.